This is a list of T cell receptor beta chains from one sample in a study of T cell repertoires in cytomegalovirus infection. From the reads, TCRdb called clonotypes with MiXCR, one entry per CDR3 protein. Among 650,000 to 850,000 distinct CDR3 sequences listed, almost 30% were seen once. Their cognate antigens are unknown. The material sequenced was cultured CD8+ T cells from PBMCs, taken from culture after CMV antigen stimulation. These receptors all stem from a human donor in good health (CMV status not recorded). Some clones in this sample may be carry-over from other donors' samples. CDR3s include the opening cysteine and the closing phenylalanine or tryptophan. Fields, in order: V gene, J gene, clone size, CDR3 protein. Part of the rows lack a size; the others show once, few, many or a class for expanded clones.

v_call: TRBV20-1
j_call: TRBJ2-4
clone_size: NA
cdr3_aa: CSAGKNIQYF

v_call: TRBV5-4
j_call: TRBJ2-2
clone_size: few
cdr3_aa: CASSFRTRVFGNTGELFF

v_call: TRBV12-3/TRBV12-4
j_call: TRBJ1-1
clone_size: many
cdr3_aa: CATGGAFF

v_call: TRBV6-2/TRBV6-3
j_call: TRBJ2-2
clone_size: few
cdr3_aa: CASSYLAGQTGELFF

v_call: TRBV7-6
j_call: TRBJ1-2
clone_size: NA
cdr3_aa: CASSISGQQAGNYGYTF

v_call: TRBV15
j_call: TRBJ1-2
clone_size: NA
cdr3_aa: CATSRDRSGGYGYTF

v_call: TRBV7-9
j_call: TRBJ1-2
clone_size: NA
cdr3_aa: CASSLGEKYTF

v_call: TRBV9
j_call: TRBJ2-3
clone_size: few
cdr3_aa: CASSVTGDSTDTQYF

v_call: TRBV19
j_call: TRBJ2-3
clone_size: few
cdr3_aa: CASSILGLATDTQYF

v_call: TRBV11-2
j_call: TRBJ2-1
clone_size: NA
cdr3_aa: CASSSGGHNEQFF

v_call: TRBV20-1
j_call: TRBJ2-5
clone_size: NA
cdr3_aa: CSARGTIILRDTQYF

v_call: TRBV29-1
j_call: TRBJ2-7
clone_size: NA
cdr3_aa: CSGSGTGDSYERYF

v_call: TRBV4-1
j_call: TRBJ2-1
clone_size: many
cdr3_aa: CASSHPGTSVNNEQFF

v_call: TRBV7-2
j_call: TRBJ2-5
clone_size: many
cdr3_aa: CASSDVGRGGETQYF

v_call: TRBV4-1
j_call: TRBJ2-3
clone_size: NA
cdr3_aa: CASSQEGLAGDTQYF

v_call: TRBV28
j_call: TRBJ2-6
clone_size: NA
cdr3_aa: CASTSWETGANVLTF

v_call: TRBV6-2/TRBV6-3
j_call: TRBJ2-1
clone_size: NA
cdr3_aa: CASTKARGNEQFF

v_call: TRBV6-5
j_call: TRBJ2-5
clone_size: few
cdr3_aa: CASSYSRREGPETQYF

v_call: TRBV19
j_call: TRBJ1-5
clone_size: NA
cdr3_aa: CASTGRGENQPQHF

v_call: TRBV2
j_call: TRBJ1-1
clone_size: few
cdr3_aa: CASTLTPEAFF

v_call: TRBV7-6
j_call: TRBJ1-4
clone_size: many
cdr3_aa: CASSRTGGEEKLFF

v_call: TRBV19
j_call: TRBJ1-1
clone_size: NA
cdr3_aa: CASSIGLFAGPNTEAFF

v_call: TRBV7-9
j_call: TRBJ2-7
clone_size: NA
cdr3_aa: CASSLTGGSLYEQYF

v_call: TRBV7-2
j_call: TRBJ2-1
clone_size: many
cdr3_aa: CASSQYRDNYNEQFF